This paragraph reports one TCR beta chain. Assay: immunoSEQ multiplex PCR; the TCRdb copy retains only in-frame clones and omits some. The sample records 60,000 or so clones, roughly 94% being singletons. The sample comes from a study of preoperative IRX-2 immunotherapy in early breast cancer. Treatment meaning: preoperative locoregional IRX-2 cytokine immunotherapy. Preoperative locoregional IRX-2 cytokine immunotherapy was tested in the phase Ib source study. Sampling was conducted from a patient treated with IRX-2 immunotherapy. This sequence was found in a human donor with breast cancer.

This CDR3 is CASSQDPRVGANVLTF. CDR3 sequence (DNA): TGCGCCAGCAGCCAAGATCCCAGGGTTGGGGCCAACGTCCTGACTTTC. The chain joins TRBV4-3 to TRBJ2-6, with D possibly being TRBD1 (5 bases). Germline V lookup: CDR1 LGHNA, CDR2 YSLEER. Trimming shortened V by 0 bases and J by 3 bases, and 9 bases separated the two germline ends. The CDR3 has 16 amino acids.